Listed below are T cell receptor beta chains from one sample, sequenced in a study of OX40 agonist ivuxolimab in advanced cancers. Profiled with immunoSEQ multiplex PCR; TCRdb holds only in-frame clones, not every one. Here the sample spans roughly 42,000 clones, around 86% being singletons. The starting material was CD4+ or CD8+ T cells sorted from blood, obtained in a trial of the OX40 agonist ivuxolimab. The receptor set was obtained from an adult with an advanced solid tumor such as melanoma, head and neck, liver or kidney cancer. CDR3s include the opening cysteine and the closing phenylalanine or tryptophan. The D gene is left open where the match is weak. Expanded clones are given a class, and other clones once, few, many or no size at all.

CDR3 protein: CASSHPNLVGGFTDTQYF
CDR3 DNA: TGTGCCAGCAGTCATCCCAATCTAGTGGGGGGTTTCACAGATACGCAGTATTTT
CDR3 length: 18
J gene: TRBJ2-3
clone size: -
V gene: TRBV9
D gene: -

CDR3 protein: CASSPYRIGSSYEQYF
CDR3 DNA: TGTGCCAGCAGCCCCTATCGGATCGGAAGCTCCTACGAGCAGTACTTC
CDR3 length: 16
J gene: TRBJ2-7
clone size: many
V gene: TRBV7-8
D gene: -

CDR3 protein: CASSLLQGAGGELFF
CDR3 DNA: TGTGCCAGCAGTTTACTACAGGGGGCTGGCGGGGAGCTGTTTTTT
CDR3 length: 15
J gene: TRBJ2-2
clone size: once
V gene: TRBV27
D gene: TRBD1

CDR3 protein: CASNWRQGSTEAFF
CDR3 DNA: TGTGCCAGCAATTGGAGACAGGGATCCACTGAAGCTTTCTTT
CDR3 length: 14
J gene: TRBJ1-1
clone size: -
V gene: TRBV5-8
D gene: TRBD1

CDR3 protein: CASSILPDVYGYTF
CDR3 DNA: TGTGCCAGTAGTATCTTGCCAGACGTCTATGGCTACACCTTC
CDR3 length: 14
J gene: TRBJ1-2
clone size: -
V gene: TRBV19
D gene: -

CDR3 protein: CASSYRLAGDNEQFF
CDR3 DNA: TGTGCCAGCAGTTATCGCCTAGCGGGAGACAATGAGCAGTTCTTC
CDR3 length: 15
J gene: TRBJ2-1
clone size: -
V gene: TRBV27
D gene: TRBD2

CDR3 protein: CASSIDGWSSTNTGELFF
CDR3 DNA: TGTGCCAGTAGTATAGATGGGTGGTCTTCTACGAACACCGGGGAGCTGTTTTTT
CDR3 length: 18
J gene: TRBJ2-2
clone size: -
V gene: TRBV19
D gene: -

CDR3 protein: CASHPTGADTEAFF
CDR3 DNA: TGTGCCAGCCACCCTACAGGGGCCGACACTGAAGCTTTCTTT
CDR3 length: 14
J gene: TRBJ1-1
clone size: -
V gene: TRBV5-4
D gene: TRBD1

CDR3 protein: CSILPRGTEAFF
CDR3 DNA: TGCAGCATTCTCCCCCGGGGCACTGAAGCTTTCTTT
CDR3 length: 12
J gene: TRBJ1-1
clone size: -
V gene: TRBV29-1
D gene: -

CDR3 protein: CASSDPDLNQPQHF
CDR3 DNA: TGCGCCAGCAGCGACCCAGACCTGAATCAGCCCCAGCATTTT
CDR3 length: 14
J gene: TRBJ1-5
clone size: -
V gene: TRBV4-1
D gene: -

CDR3 protein: CARTGEPYNEQFF
CDR3 DNA: TGTGCCAGGACAGGGGAGCCCTACAATGAGCAGTTCTTC
CDR3 length: 13
J gene: TRBJ2-1
clone size: -
V gene: TRBV19
D gene: TRBD1

CDR3 protein: CASSLEPPGGGERTDTQYF
CDR3 DNA: TGTGCCAGCAGCTTGGAGCCGCCGGGGGGGGGCGAACGCACAGATACGCAGTATTTT
CDR3 length: 19
J gene: TRBJ2-3
clone size: once
V gene: TRBV5-6
D gene: TRBD2

CDR3 protein: CASSQDVGRSYEQYF
CDR3 DNA: TGCGCCAGCAGCCAAGATGTGGGCAGAAGCTACGAGCAGTACTTC
CDR3 length: 15
J gene: TRBJ2-7
clone size: -
V gene: TRBV4-3
D gene: -

CDR3 protein: CASSPRLTSGSDTQYF
CDR3 DNA: TGTGCCAGCAGCCCCCGCCTTACCTCGGGGTCAGATACGCAGTATTTT
CDR3 length: 16
J gene: TRBJ2-3
clone size: -
V gene: TRBV11-2
D gene: -

CDR3 protein: CASGTGAATEAFF
CDR3 DNA: TGTGCCAGCGGGACAGGGGCGGCCACTGAAGCTTTCTTT
CDR3 length: 13
J gene: TRBJ1-1
clone size: -
V gene: TRBV25-1
D gene: TRBD1

CDR3 protein: CASSHSRAENTGELFF
CDR3 DNA: TGTGCCAGCAGCCATTCGAGGGCAGAGAACACCGGGGAGCTGTTTTTT
CDR3 length: 16
J gene: TRBJ2-2
clone size: -
V gene: TRBV7-9
D gene: -

CDR3 protein: CASSLKGNQPQHF
CDR3 DNA: TGTGCCAGCAGCTTGAAGGGCAATCAGCCCCAGCATTTT
CDR3 length: 13
J gene: TRBJ1-5
clone size: -
V gene: TRBV7-9
D gene: -

CDR3 protein: CASSVVGRTDTQYF
CDR3 DNA: TGTGCCAGCAGCGTAGTAGGACGAACAGATACGCAGTATTTT
CDR3 length: 14
J gene: TRBJ2-3
clone size: -
V gene: TRBV9
D gene: -

CDR3 protein: CASSQEYSNTDTQYF
CDR3 DNA: TGCGCCAGCAGCCAAGAATATAGCAACACAGATACGCAGTATTTT
CDR3 length: 15
J gene: TRBJ2-3
clone size: -
V gene: TRBV4-3
D gene: -

CDR3 protein: CASSYLRDETQYF
CDR3 DNA: TGTGCCAGCAGTTACCTCCGGGACGAGACCCAGTACTTC
CDR3 length: 13
J gene: TRBJ2-5
clone size: once
V gene: TRBV6-5
D gene: -

CDR3 protein: CASGQSPNTEAFF
CDR3 DNA: TGTGCTAGTGGACAGTCGCCGAACACTGAAGCTTTCTTT
CDR3 length: 13
J gene: TRBJ1-1
clone size: once
V gene: TRBV12-5
D gene: -

CDR3 protein: CASSMTGGTEAFF
CDR3 DNA: TGTGCCAGCAGTATGACAGGGGGCACTGAAGCTTTCTTT
CDR3 length: 13
J gene: TRBJ1-1
clone size: -
V gene: TRBV6-5
D gene: TRBD1